Below are 15 T cell receptor beta chains sequenced from a single sample in a study of blood T cell repertoires in COVID-19. Here immunoSEQ multiplex PCR was the method, and the copy in TCRdb shows in-frame clones only, minus some. This table holds around 230,000 clones, more than 80% found once. The specimen was peripheral blood. These receptors all stem from a man aged 25-45 years who had recovered from COVID-19.

V gene TRBV6-4 combines with J gene TRBJ1-2; 9 nucleotides line up with TRBD1. J was trimmed by 2 bases and V by 6 bases; bases with no gene match: 7. CDR3 length: 15 amino acids. Germline V CDR1 and CDR2: MRHNA, SNTAGT. CDR3 loop: CASSTGGNMNYGYTF. CDR3 nucleotide sequence: TGTGCCAGCAGCACAGGGGGCAACATGAACTATGGCTACACCTTC.

J is TRBJ2-7 and V is TRBV28, with a weak D call TRBD1 (6 bases). The germline V and J ends were trimmed by 3 bases and 3 bases, with 9 bases remaining between them. The CDR3 has 13 amino acids. Germline V lookup: CDR1 MDHEN, CDR2 SYDVKM. The CDR3 sequence: CASSFGQLYEQYF. Written as DNA, the CDR3 is TGTGCCAGCAGTTTCGGACAGCTCTACGAGCAGTACTTC.

The chain has TRBV5-1 and TRBJ2-3, with D tentatively TRBD1 (8 bases). The CDR3 has 16 residues. Germline-derived CDR1 and CDR2 are SGHRS and YFSETQ. With 3 bases removed from V and 3 bases from J, the gap between germline ends came to 17 bases. The CDR3 nucleotides are TGCGCCAGCAGCTCCCTCGGACAGGGAGGGACAGATACGCAGTATTTT. It codes for CASSSLGQGGTDTQYF.

V and J are TRBV5-1 and TRBJ1-4, with D possibly matching TRBD1 (6 bases). The ends were cut back, 1 base at V and 4 bases at J, with 11 bases in the middle. CDR3 length: 15 amino acids. Per the germline V gene, CDR1 is SGHRS and CDR2 is YFSETQ. The CDR3, as DNA: TGCGCCAGCAGCTTGAACACACAGGGTAATGAAAAACTGTTTTTT. Translated: CASSLNTQGNEKLFF.

CDR3 nucleotide sequence: TGTGCCAGCAGCCAAGACAGGGAGAACACTGAAGCTTTCTTT. Protein product: CASSQDRENTEAFF. The rearrangement links TRBV3-1 (or the pseudogene TRBV3-2) to TRBJ1-1, with D perhaps matching TRBD1 (5 bases). The CDR3 sequence is 14 residues long. CDR1 and CDR2 from the germline V gene are LGHDT and YNNKEL (reference sequence). The germline V and J ends were trimmed by 0 bases and 1 base, with 6 bases remaining between them.

This chain joins TRBV11-2 and TRBJ2-7, with D tentatively TRBD2 (5 bases). This CDR3 comprises 12 residues. In germline, CDR1 is SGHAT, CDR2 FQNNGV. V lost 5 bases to trimming and J lost 13 bases, with 18 bases between them. CDR3 amino acids: CASSPQLAGKYF. In DNA form, the CDR3 reads TGTGCCAGCAGCCCCCAGTTGGCGGGTAAATACTTC. Filled out from reference TRBV11-2 and TRBJ2-7, the complete variable domain reads EAGVAQSPRYKIIEKRQSVAFWCNPISGHATLYWYQQILGQGPKLLIQFQNNGVVDDSQLPKDRFSAERLKGVDSTLKIQPAKLEDSAVYLCASSPQLAGKYFGPGTRLTVT.

The rearrangement uses TRBV2 and TRBJ1-1; no definite D call. This CDR3 spans 12 amino acids. Germline lookup yields CDR1 SNHLY and CDR2 FYNNEI. V was cut by 6 bases and J by 3 bases, with 8 bases left in between. The CDR3 here is CASRLSDTEAFF. CDR3 DNA: TGTGCCAGCAGGCTCTCGGACACTGAAGCTTTCTTT.

The chain recombines TRBV15 with TRBJ2-2; TRBD2 agrees at 7 bases. The ends lost 5 bases at V and 5 bases at J; junction bases unmatched: 5. The germline gives CDR1 LNHNV, CDR2 YYDKDF (reference sequence). This CDR3 contains 14 residues. The CDR3 region is CATSAGLETGELFF. As DNA, the CDR3 is TGTGCCACCAGCGCCGGACTAGAGACCGGGGAGCTGTTTTTT.

The V call is TRBV7-6, the J call TRBJ2-1, with D hard to call. The V end lost 1 base, the J end lost 0 bases, and 7 bases lay between the germline ends. The CDR3 is 15 amino acids. Per germline, CDR1 SGHVS and CDR2 FNYEAQ. The CDR3 here is CASSLESSSYNEQFF. The CDR3 DNA reads as TGTGCCAGCAGCTTAGAATCTAGCTCCTACAATGAGCAGTTCTTC.

This clone was detected only a few times. The V gene is TRBV5-1, the J gene TRBJ1-1; D is ambiguous. V lost 8 bases and J lost 4, with 18 bases in between. Germline values: CDR1 SGHRS, CDR2 YFSETQ. The CDR3 totals 14 residues. CDR3 protein: CASQWMEDGTEAFF. As DNA, the CDR3 is TGCGCCAGTCAATGGATGGAGGACGGCACTGAAGCTTTCTTT.

CDR3 in amino acids: CASSLGGSGGYEQYF. The CDR3 coding sequence is TGCGCCAGCAGCTTGGGAGGTAGCGGGGGCTACGAGCAGTACTTC. The V call is TRBV5-1, the J call TRBJ2-7; TRBD2 matches 9 bases. The CDR3 has 15 amino acids. J gave up 3 bases and V 0 bases, and 4 bases lay outside the gene matches. Germline loops: CDR1 SGHRS, CDR2 YFSETQ.

The J gene is TRBJ2-2, the V gene TRBV5-6; possible D gene TRBD2, 5 bases. Germline lookup yields CDR1 SGHDT and CDR2 YYEEEE. The CDR3 is made up of 13 amino acids. V was pared by 10 bases and J by 5 bases, with 15 bases between. The CDR3 DNA reads TGTGCCTATGCCGTCGGGGTTACCGGGGAGCTGTTTTTT. It encodes CAYAVGVTGELFF.

The rearrangement uses TRBV30 and TRBJ2-3; D possibly corresponds to TRBD1 (6 bases). V lost 2 bases and J 8 bases, leaving 11 bases between the germline ends. Germline-derived CDR1 and CDR2 are GTSNPN and SVGIG (reference sequence). This CDR3 has 12 amino acids. The CDR3 region is CAWSLLQGTQYF. The CDR3 DNA sequence: TGTGCCTGGAGTCTATTACAGGGTACGCAGTATTTT.

This clone has only a few counts. The junction shows a germline mismatch at one end, possibly a read error. The chain has TRBV7-2 and TRBJ1-3; no firm D call. This CDR3 is built from 16 residues. CDR1 and CDR2 from the germline V gene are SGHTA and FQGNSA. The CDR3 spells CASSLPGGRAGNTIYF. CDR3 coding DNA: TGTGCCAGCAGCCTACCCGGAGGAAGGGCTGGGAACACCATATATTTT.

The chain has TRBV10-3 and TRBJ2-7, with a tentative D call TRBD2 (5 bases). CDR3 size: 14 residues. Germline V gives CDR1 ENHRY, CDR2 SYGVKD. V lost 4 bases and J lost 1, with 11 bases in between. The CDR3 nucleotides read TGTGCCATCAGTGCTAGGGAGACTTCCTACGAGCAGTACTTC. It specifies CAISARETSYEQYF.